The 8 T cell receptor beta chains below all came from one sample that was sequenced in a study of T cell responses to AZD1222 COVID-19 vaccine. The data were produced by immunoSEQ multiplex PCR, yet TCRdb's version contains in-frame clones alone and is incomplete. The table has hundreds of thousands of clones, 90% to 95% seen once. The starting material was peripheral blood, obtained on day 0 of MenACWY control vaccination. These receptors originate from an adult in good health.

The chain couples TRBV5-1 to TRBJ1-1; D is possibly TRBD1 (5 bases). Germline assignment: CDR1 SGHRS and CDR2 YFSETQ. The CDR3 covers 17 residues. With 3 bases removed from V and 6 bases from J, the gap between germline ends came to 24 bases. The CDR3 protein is CASSSAPGRQPTAEAFF. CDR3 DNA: TGCGCCAGCAGCTCAGCCCCGGGACGCCAACCCACCGCTGAAGCTTTCTTT. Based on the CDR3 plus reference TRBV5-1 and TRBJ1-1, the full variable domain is KAGVTQTPRYLIKTRGQQVTLSCSPISGHRSVSWYQQTPGQGLQFLFEYFSETQRNKGNFPGRFSGRQFSNSRSEMNVSTLELGDSALYLCASSSAPGRQPTAEAFFGQGTRLTVV.

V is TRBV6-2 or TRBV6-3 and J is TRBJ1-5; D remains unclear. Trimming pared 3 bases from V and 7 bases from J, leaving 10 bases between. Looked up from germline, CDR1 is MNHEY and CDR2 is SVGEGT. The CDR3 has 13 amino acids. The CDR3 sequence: CASSYSLVQPQHF. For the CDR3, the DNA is TGTGCCAGCAGTTATTCCCTAGTCCAGCCCCAGCATTTT.

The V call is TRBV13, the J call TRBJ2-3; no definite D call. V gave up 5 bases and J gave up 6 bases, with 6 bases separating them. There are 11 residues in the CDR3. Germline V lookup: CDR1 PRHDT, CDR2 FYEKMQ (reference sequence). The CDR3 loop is CASSPRDTQYF. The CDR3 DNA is TGTGCCAGCAGCCCTCGGGATACGCAGTATTTT.

The CDR3 protein is CASSGLRGIANNEQFF. The DNA of the CDR3 is TGTGCCAGCAGTGGCCTTCGCGGAATAGCTAACAATGAGCAGTTCTTC. V gene TRBV6-2 or TRBV6-3 combines with J gene TRBJ2-1, with D uncertain. The CDR3 sequence is 16 residues long. The ends were cut back, 5 bases at V and 5 bases at J, with 19 bases in the middle. CDR1 is MNHEY and CDR2 is SVGEGT in the germline V gene.

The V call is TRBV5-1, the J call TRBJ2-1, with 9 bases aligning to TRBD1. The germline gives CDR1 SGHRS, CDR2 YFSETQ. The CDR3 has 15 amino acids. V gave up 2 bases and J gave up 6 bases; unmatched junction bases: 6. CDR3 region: CASSFGTGRGNEQFF. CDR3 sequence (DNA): TGCGCCAGCAGCTTCGGGACAGGGCGCGGCAATGAGCAGTTCTTC. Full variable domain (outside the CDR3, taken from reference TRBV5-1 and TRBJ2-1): KAGVTQTPRYLIKTRGQQVTLSCSPISGHRSVSWYQQTPGQGLQFLFEYFSETQRNKGNFPGRFSGRQFSNSRSEMNVSTLELGDSALYLCASSFGTGRGNEQFFGPGTRLTVL.

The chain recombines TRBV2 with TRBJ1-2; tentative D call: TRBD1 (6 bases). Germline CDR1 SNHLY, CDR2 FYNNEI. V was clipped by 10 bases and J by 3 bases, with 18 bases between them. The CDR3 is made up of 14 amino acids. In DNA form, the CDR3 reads TGTGCCACCAAAAACGGGGGGCTGGACTATGGCTACACCTTC. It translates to CATKNGGLDYGYTF.

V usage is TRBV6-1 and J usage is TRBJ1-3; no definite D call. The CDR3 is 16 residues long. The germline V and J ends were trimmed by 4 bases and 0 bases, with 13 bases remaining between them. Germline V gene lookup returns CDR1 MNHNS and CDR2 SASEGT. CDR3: CASSATSPSSGNTIYF. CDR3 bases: TGTGCCAGCAGTGCTACATCTCCAAGCTCTGGAAACACCATATATTTT.

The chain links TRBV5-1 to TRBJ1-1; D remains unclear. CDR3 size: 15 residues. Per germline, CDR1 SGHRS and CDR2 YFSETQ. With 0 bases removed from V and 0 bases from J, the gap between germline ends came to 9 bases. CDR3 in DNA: TGCGCCAGCAGCTTGGATTCCGTCATGAACACTGAAGCTTTCTTT. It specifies CASSLDSVMNTEAFF.